A selection of T cell receptor beta chains follows, all from one sample in a study of cytomegalovirus exposure and HLA in healthy donors. Repertoires were generated with immunoSEQ multiplex PCR, while TCRdb's copy carries only in-frame clones and drops some. This table holds hundreds of thousands of clones, over 65% found once. Material: PBMCs. The receptor source for this set is a woman aged 18-30 years in good health and CMV-seronegative. Both conserved end residues are part of each CDR3. D genes are given only for firm matches. Not every row has a clone size; where given, it reads once, few, many or a size class.

d_call,v_call,j_call,clone_size,cdr3_nt,cdr3_aa
NA,TRBV2,TRBJ2-2,NA,TGTGCCAGCGGGCTCCGAACGAACACCGGGGAGCTGTTTTTT,CASGLRTNTGELFF
NA,TRBV23-1,TRBJ2-3,NA,TGCGCCAGCAGTCACCAGAAAAGGGTGGACACAGATACGCAGTATTTT,CASSHQKRVDTDTQYF
NA,TRBV7-3,TRBJ1-1,NA,TGTGCCAGCAGCTCAGGGCCGAACACTGAAGCTTTCTTT,CASSSGPNTEAFF
TRBD1,TRBV13,TRBJ1-3,NA,TGTGCCAGCACCATAGACAGGGGGCACTCTGGAAACACCATATATTTT,CASTIDRGHSGNTIYF
NA,TRBV29-1,TRBJ2-7,NA,TGCAGCGTTGAAGGAGTTAAGGGCCCGGACGGATCCGAATACGAGCAGTACTTC,CSVEGVKGPDGSEYEQYF
NA,TRBV7-9,TRBJ2-7,NA,TGTGCCAGCAGCCCCCCAGGGGCAGGGAACTACGAGCAGTACTTC,CASSPPGAGNYEQYF
NA,TRBV9,TRBJ2-7,NA,TGTGCCAGCAGCTTAACGCTCTACGAGCAGTACTTC,CASSLTLYEQYF
NA,TRBV5-1,TRBJ1-1,NA,TGCGCCAGCAGCTTGGCGGCGGCAGAACTAAAAGCTTTCTTT,CASSLAAAELKAFF
TRBD1,TRBV9,TRBJ1-6,NA,TGTGCCAGCAGCCAGGACAGGCGTAATTCACCCCTCCACTTT,CASSQDRRNSPLHF
TRBD2,TRBV5-1,TRBJ2-3,NA,TGCGCCAGCAGCTCCTCCGGCGGGAGTAGCACAGATACGCAGTATTTT,CASSSSGGSSTDTQYF
NA,TRBV6-1,TRBJ2-7,once,TGTGCCAGCAGTCTTCAGGACCGCTACGAGCAGTACTTC,CASSLQDRYEQYF
NA,TRBV25-1,TRBJ1-4,NA,TGTGCCAGCAGTGAACCTAACCAACAGGTCTGGCGTGAAAAACTGTTTTTT,CASSEPNQQVWREKLFF
TRBD1,TRBV7-9,TRBJ2-1,once,TGTGCCAGCAGCTCTATCGTCGGACAGGGGGGGAATGAGCAGTTCTTC,CASSSIVGQGGNEQFF
NA,TRBV27,TRBJ2-7,NA,TGTGCCACCGCAACCCCCGGTCGACACGAGCAGTACTTC,CATATPGRHEQYF
NA,TRBV28,TRBJ2-7,NA,TGTGCCAGCAGTTGGGGCACAACTAGCTACGAGCAGTACTTC,CASSWGTTSYEQYF
TRBD1,TRBV27,TRBJ1-2,NA,TGTGCCAGCAGTTTCAACAGGGGCACCTATGGCTACACCTTC,CASSFNRGTYGYTF
NA,TRBV29-1,TRBJ2-7,NA,TGCAGCGTTGAAGCAGGCCAAAGCTACGAGCAGTACTTC,CSVEAGQSYEQYF
NA,TRBV27,TRBJ1-5,few,TGTGCCAGCAGTCCACTAGGAGGATATAGCAATCAGCCCCAGCATTTT,CASSPLGGYSNQPQHF
NA,TRBV11-2,TRBJ2-1,NA,TGTGCCAGCAGCTTTCAGTACAATGAGCAGTTCTTC,CASSFQYNEQFF
NA,TRBV28,TRBJ2-6,once,TGTGCCAGCAGTTTATTGGGGGCTGGGGCCAACGTCCTGACTTTC,CASSLLGAGANVLTF